This T cell receptor beta chain is drawn from a study of human T cells and chemical hapten exposure (dated by TCRdb to about 2021). At the level of the whole study: For sensitization, 2% DPC in acetone was applied to a 2 cm by 2 cm area of upper inner arm skin. Patient blood was sampled pre-sensitization (week 0) and at 2, 6 and about 24 weeks after DPC sensitization. Libraries were combined into a pool for sequencing, and differences in TCR yield between samples came mainly from small differences in library volumes within the pool. For TCR sequencing, blood came from some 31 alopecia patients at anywhere from one to four time points (pre-sensitization, 2, 6 and 24 weeks). Patch testing on the upper back used Finn chambers containing 0.01% DPC, with scoring done after 6 days according to International Contact Dermatitis Research Group standards. Patients additionally received weekly therapeutic DPC doses to the scalp throughout the approximately 24-week study period. This study followed changes in the peripheral blood TCR repertoire in vivo during primary and secondary sensitization of alopecia patients to the hapten diphenylcyclopropenone (DPC). The patient cohort, mostly female, included alopecia areata with under or over 50% scalp involvement, alopecia totalis and alopecia universalis.

What the time point label conveys for this sample: patch test 3, about 24 weeks after DPC sensitization. The treatment or condition label, read with the paper, signifies: therapeutic diphenylcyclopropenone sensitization with weekly scalp DPC. Blood at each patch-test visit was drawn before the patch test was applied. Patients were eligible if aged 18 to 70, diagnosed with alopecia and judged suitable for DPC therapy, and pregnant patients were excluded. Total RNA was extracted from unfractionated whole blood collected in Tempus Blood RNA tubes. Overall study outcomes, separate from this receptor: The number of TCRs above 1 in 1000 frequency did not change with DPC sensitization; there was no evidence of global repertoire structure alterations. After repeated subsampling, changes were observed in the strength of the expansion versus patch-test correlation and in the threshold at which the correlation became significant. The number of PT1 expanded TCRs positively correlated with patch test score, significant at thresholds 8, 16 and 32 but not 4. Expanded TCRs formed significantly more large CDR3 similarity clusters than pre-sensitization or healthy control sets, consistent with antigen-driven responses. Alopecia, a presumed autoimmune disease, was present in all patients, so the immune response of the patients might differ from that of healthy individuals.

About this clonotype itself: What this receptor recognizes is not known. No base-level quality is on record; no much larger clone is a single base apart.

The CDR1 and CDR2 encoded by the germline V gene (reference sequence) are SEHNR and FQNEAQ. V is cut back by 5 bases and J by 1 base, with 5 bases in the junction unmatched. The CDR3 starts with the cysteine, ends with the phenylalanine, and has 15 residues. The only DNA kept is the CDR3, 45 bases in frame from the first base. The method was RACE. For sequencing, a NextSeq 500 was employed. During library preparation, unique molecular identifiers were attached to individual cDNA molecules so that TCRs could be counted in a quantitative, reproducible way. From each blood RNA sample, both TCR alpha and TCR beta chains were sequenced. In the source study's methods: Samples had a median of approximately 96,000 TCRs, with a range from roughly 20,000 to 700,000. V, J and CDR3 annotation of the TCR reads was performed with the Decombinator software suite. For the PS versus PT1 abundance plots, all samples were subsampled to the same number of TCRs (28,000). TCRs were defined as expanded if absent before sensitization and observed at least eight times at the 2-week time point. The public reads were run again by TCRdb, first through fastp at Q25 and then through MiXCR, and only productive beta chains were kept. Every CDR3 protein is listed once, alongside the most common genes and DNA of its rows. These V and J calls are TCRdb output, not the study's own analysis. For this sample there are roughly 200,000 distinct CDR3 sequences; around 25% appear just once. The top ten constitute around 2.5% of the sample.

This receptor chain uses TRBV7-9 and TRBJ1-5; 7 central bases correspond to TRBD1. The sequences come from whole blood, collected in connection with sensitization to the hapten diphenylcyclopropenone (DPC). The sequence was obtained from a woman between 35 and 50 years old with alopecia areata. Some clones in this sample may be carry-over from other donors' samples. CDR3 region: CASSPEGQSNQPQHF. The nucleotides are TGTGCCAGCAGCCCTGAGGGACAGAGCAATCAGCCCCAGCATTTT. Joined to the reference TRBV7-9 and TRBJ1-5 proteins, this CDR3 gives the full variable domain: DTGVSQNPRHKITKRGQNVTFRCDPISEHNRLYWYRQTLGQGPEFLTYFQNEAQLEKSRLLSDRFSAERPKGSFSTLEIQRTEQGDSAMYLCASSPEGQSNQPQHFGDGTRLSIL.